This T cell receptor beta chain was retrieved from a study of blood T cell repertoires in COVID-19. This CDR3 is 14 amino acids long. The germline CDR1 and CDR2 sequences are ENHRY and SYGVKD. The V and J ends lost 4 bases and 5 bases, in that order; junction bases with no gene match: 7. The data were produced by immunoSEQ multiplex PCR, yet TCRdb's version contains in-frame clones alone and is incomplete. The data show about 230,000 clones, roughly 79% seen once. Input material: peripheral blood. This rearrangement joins TRBV10-3 to TRBJ2-5; the match to TRBD1 covers 7 bases. The receptor was derived from a woman older than 75 with COVID-19, enrolled during active disease. This chain's CDR3 is CAISGDSLPETQYF. CDR3 nucleotide sequence: TGTGCCATCAGTGGGGACAGCCTCCCCGAGACCCAGTACTTC.